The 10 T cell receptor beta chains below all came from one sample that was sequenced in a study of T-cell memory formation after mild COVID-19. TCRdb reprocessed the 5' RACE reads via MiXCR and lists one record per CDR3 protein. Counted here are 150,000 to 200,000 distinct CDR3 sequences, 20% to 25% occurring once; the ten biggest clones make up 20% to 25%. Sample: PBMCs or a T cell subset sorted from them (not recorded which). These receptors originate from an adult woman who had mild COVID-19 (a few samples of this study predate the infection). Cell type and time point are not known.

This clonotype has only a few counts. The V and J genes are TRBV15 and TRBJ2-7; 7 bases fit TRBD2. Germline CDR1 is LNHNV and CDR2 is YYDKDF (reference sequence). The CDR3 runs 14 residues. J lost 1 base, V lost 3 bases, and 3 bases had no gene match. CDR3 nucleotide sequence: TGTGCCACCAGCAGGGAGCGGGGATCCTACGAGCAGTACTTC. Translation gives CATSRERGSYEQYF.

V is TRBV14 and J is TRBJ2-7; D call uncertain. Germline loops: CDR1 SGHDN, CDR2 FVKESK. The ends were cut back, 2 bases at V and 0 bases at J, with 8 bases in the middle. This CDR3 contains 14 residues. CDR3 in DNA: TGTGCCAGCAGCCAACTCAGGAGCTCCTACGAGCAGTACTTC. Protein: CASSQLRSSYEQYF.

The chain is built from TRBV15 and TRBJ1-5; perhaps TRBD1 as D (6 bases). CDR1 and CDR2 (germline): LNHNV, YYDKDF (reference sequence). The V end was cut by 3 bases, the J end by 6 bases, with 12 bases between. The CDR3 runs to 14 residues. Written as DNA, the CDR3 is TGTGCCACCAGCAGGGACGGGGGCGGTCAGCCCCAGCATTTT. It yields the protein CATSRDGGGQPQHF. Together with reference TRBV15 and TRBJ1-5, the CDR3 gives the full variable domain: DAMVIQNPRYQVTQFGKPVTLSCSQTLNHNVMYWYQQKSSQAPKLLFHYYDKDFNNEADTPDNFQSRRPNTSFCFLDIRSPGLGDTAMYLCATSRDGGGQPQHFGDGTRLSIL.

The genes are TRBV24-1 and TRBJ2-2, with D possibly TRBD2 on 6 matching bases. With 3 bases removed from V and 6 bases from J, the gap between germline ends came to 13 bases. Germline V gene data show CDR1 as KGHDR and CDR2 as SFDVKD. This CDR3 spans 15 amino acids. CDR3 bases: TGTGCCACCAGTGATGGTTGGGGGGAATCCGGGGAGCTGTTTTTT. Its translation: CATSDGWGESGELFF.

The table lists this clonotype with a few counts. The CDR3 nucleotides are TGTGCCAGCAGCCAAGATGGAACAGGGGGCTCTTACGAGCAGTACTTC. It yields the protein CASSQDGTGGSYEQYF. This sequence joins TRBV4-2 and TRBJ2-7; 9 nucleotides line up with TRBD1. The germline V gene has CDR1 LGHNA and CDR2 YNFKEQ. The CDR3 contains 16 residues. The V segment lost 0 bases and the J segment 4 bases; nucleotides outside the gene matches: 7.

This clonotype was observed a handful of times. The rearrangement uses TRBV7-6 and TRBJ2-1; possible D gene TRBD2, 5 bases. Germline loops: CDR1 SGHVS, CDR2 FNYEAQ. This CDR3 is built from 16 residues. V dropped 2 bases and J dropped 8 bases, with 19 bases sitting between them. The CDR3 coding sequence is TGTGCCAGCAGCTTACTTCGGCCTTGGACTGGGGATGAGCAGTTCTTC. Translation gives CASSLLRPWTGDEQFF.

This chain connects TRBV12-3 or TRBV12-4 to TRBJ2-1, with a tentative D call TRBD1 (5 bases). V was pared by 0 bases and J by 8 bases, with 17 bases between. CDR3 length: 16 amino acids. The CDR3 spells CASSLAQGVPPHEQFF. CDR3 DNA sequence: TGTGCCAGCAGTTTAGCGCAAGGGGTTCCTCCCCATGAGCAGTTCTTC.

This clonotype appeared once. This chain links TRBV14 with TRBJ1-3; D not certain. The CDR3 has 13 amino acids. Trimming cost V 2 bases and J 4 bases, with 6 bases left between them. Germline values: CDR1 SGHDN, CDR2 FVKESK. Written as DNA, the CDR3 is TGTGCCAGCAGCCAATGGGAGGGAAACACCATATATTTT. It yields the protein CASSQWEGNTIYF.

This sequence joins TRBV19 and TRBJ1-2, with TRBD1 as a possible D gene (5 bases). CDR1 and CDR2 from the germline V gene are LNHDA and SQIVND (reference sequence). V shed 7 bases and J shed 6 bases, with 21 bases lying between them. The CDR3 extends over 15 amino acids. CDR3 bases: TGTGCCAGTACCATAGGGAGGGGTGAGTTGGATGGCTACACCTTC. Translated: CASTIGRGELDGYTF.

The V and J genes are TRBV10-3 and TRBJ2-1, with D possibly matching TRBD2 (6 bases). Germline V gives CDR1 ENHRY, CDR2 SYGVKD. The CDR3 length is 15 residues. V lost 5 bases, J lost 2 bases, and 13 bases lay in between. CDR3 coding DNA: TGTGCCATCAGTTGGCGGGAACCCGCCTACAATGAGCAGTTCTTC. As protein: CAISWREPAYNEQFF.